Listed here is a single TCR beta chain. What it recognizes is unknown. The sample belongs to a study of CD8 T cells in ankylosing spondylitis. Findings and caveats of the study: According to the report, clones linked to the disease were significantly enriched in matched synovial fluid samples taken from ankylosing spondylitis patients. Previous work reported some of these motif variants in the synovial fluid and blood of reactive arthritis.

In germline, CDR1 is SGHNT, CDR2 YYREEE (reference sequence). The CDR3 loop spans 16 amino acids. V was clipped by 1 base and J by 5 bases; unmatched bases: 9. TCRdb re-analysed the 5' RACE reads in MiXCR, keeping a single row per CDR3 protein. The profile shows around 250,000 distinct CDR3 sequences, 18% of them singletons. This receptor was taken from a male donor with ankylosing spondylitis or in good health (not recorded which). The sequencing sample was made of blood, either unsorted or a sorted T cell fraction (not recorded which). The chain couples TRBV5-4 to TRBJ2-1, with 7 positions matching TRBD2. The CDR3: CASSLLGYAGDNEQFF. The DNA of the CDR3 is TGTGCCAGCAGCTTGCTGGGCTACGCGGGAGACAATGAGCAGTTCTTC. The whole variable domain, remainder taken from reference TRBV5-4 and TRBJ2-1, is ETGVTQSPTHLIKTRGQQVTLRCSSQSGHNTVSWYQQALGQGPQFIFQYYREEENGRGNFPPRFSGLQFPNYSSELNVNALELDDSALYLCASSLLGYAGDNEQFFGPGTRLTVL.